The next 26 T cell receptor beta chains were all read from a single sample in a study of molecular identifiers for immune sequencing clone quantification. TCRdb independently ran MiXCR on the PCR reads; one entry per CDR3 protein. The table includes about 500,000 distinct CDR3 sequences, over 20% detected once. The specimen sequenced was naive CD8+ T cells from blood, with Jurkat cell RNA spiked in. Described subset: FACS-sorted CD8+CD4-CCR7+CD45RA+ naive T cells. The receptors stem from a human donor in good health. Some libraries in this study had Jurkat cell RNA spiked in.

The table lists this clonotype with a few counts. Being one base from a much bigger clone, this may be a read error. The V call is TRBV7-8, the J call TRBJ2-3; 10 bases match TRBD2. This CDR3 is 16 amino acids long. Germline V gene lookup returns CDR1 SGHVS and CDR2 FQNEAQ. The CDR3 region is CAGSLAGTSATDTQYF. The CDR3 nucleotides read TGTGCCGGCAGCCTAGCCGGGACTAGCGCTACAGATACGCAGTATTTT.

Ten or more counts support this clonotype. V usage is TRBV7-2 and J usage is TRBJ2-1; weak D call: TRBD2 (6 bases). Trimming left V 4 bases short and J 1 base short, with 11 bases between. Germline lookup yields CDR1 SGHTA and CDR2 FQGNSA. This CDR3 has 15 amino acids. The CDR3 nucleotides are TGTGCCAGCAGCTCGCGGGACTGGTCCTACAATGAGCAGTTCTTC. Translation: CASSSRDWSYNEQFF.

This clonotype was found many times. In DNA, the CDR3 is TGTGCCAGCCAACTTAGCTGGGGAAACGCAGAGGAGCAGTTCTTC. The encoded protein is CASQLSWGNAEEQFF. The chain carries TRBV7-7 and TRBJ2-1; no clear D gene. The CDR3 is made up of 15 amino acids. CDR1 and CDR2 (germline): SSHAT, FNYEAQ (reference sequence). The V end lost 8 bases, the J end lost 10 bases, and 24 bases lay between the germline ends.

This clonotype came up many times. The chain links TRBV5-1 to TRBJ1-1; the D gene is possibly TRBD1 (6 bases). Germline V lookup: CDR1 SGHRS, CDR2 YFSETQ. The CDR3 length is 14 residues. V lost 5 bases and J lost 7, with 18 bases in between. Here the CDR3 reads CASSYRTGTHEAFF. CDR3 in DNA: TGCGCCAGCAGTTATCGTACCGGGACACATGAAGCTTTCTTT. Drawing the rest from reference TRBV5-1 and TRBJ1-1, the complete variable domain is KAGVTQTPRYLIKTRGQQVTLSCSPISGHRSVSWYQQTPGQGLQFLFEYFSETQRNKGNFPGRFSGRQFSNSRSEMNVSTLELGDSALYLCASSYRTGTHEAFFGQGTRLTVV.

The V gene is TRBV5-6, the J gene TRBJ2-3; 13 bases fit TRBD2. CDR1 and CDR2 (germline): SGHDT, YYEEEE. The junction had 17 bases not matched to a gene; V was cut back by 3 bases and J by 4 bases. There are 20 residues in the CDR3. CDR3 in amino acids: CASSSVGTSGAPLGADTQYF. CDR3 DNA: TGTGCCAGCAGCTCGGTGGGGACTAGCGGGGCCCCACTAGGCGCAGATACGCAGTATTTT.

V is TRBV4-1 and J is TRBJ2-2; 9 bases are shared with TRBD1. CDR1 and CDR2 (germline): MGHRA, YSYEKL. Trimming removed 0 bases from V and 6 bases from J; junction bases left unmatched: 8. The CDR3 is 17 residues long. The CDR3 DNA reads as TGCGCCAGCAGCCAAGAGGCCGGGACAGGGCTCGCCGGGGAGCTGTTTTTT. It is translated as CASSQEAGTGLAGELFF.

This clonotype was counted many times. This chain joins TRBV27 and TRBJ2-7; D perhaps matches TRBD1 (7 bases). The CDR3 covers 14 residues. Germline V gene lookup returns CDR1 MNHEY and CDR2 SMNVEV (reference sequence). The germline V and J ends were trimmed by 5 bases and 7 bases, with 18 bases remaining between them. CDR3 nucleotide sequence: TGTGCCAGCAGTCTCAGGGGGGCAGGTTGGGAGCAGTACTTC. Protein product: CASSLRGAGWEQYF.

This clonotype came up a few times. This rearrangement joins TRBV4-3 to TRBJ1-4; 9 bases agree with TRBD1. V shed 3 bases and J 6 bases; nucleotides not matched to a gene: 14. The germline CDR1 and CDR2 sequences are LGHNA and YSLEER. The CDR3 runs 18 residues. The DNA of the CDR3 is TGCGCCAGCAGCCAGCATAACAGGGGGCGGACACTAGATGAAAAACTGTTTTTT. Its protein is CASSQHNRGRTLDEKLFF.

Ten or more counts support this clonotype. The rearrangement links TRBV5-6 to TRBJ2-6, with D perhaps TRBD1 (6 bases). Germline CDR1 SGHDT, CDR2 YYEEEE. V was shortened by 8 bases and J by 0 bases, with 18 bases between the two germline ends. This CDR3 spans 17 amino acids. The CDR3 bases are TGTGCCAGTCTCAGGGGCGCTACCATCTCTGGGGCCAACGTCCTGACTTTC. Translation gives CASLRGATISGANVLTF.

The chain couples TRBV30 to TRBJ2-5; unclear D gene. Germline V CDR1 and CDR2: GTSNPN, SVGIG (reference sequence). The CDR3 is made up of 11 amino acids. V was shortened by 0 bases and J by 5 bases, with 4 bases between the two germline ends. Here the CDR3 DNA reads TGTGCCTGGAGTGTAGCGGAGACCCAGTACTTC. It translates to CAWSVAETQYF.

The V and J genes are TRBV12-3 or TRBV12-4 and TRBJ2-7, with unresolved D. V lost 3 bases and J 7 bases, leaving 22 bases between the germline ends. CDR3 length: 16 amino acids. CDR3: CASSFGGIRDGWEQYF. CDR3 nucleotide sequence: TGTGCCAGCAGTTTTGGTGGAATTAGGGATGGTTGGGAGCAGTACTTC.

The chain recombines TRBV7-9 with TRBJ1-4; weak D call: TRBD1 (6 bases). The V gene's germline CDR1 is SEHNR and CDR2 FQNEAQ (reference sequence). The CDR3 covers 13 residues. Trimming shortened V by 5 bases and J by 7 bases, and 11 bases separated the two germline ends. The CDR3 DNA is TGTGCCAGCAGCCCAGGGGTCGGTGAAAAACTGTTTTTT. Translated: CASSPGVGEKLFF.

This clonotype was picked up a small number of times. This chain's CDR3 is CASSPESLATSYEQYF. The CDR3 bases are TGTGCCAGCAGCCCAGAGTCGCTAGCGACGTCCTACGAGCAGTACTTC. The V gene is TRBV7-9, the J gene TRBJ2-7; TRBD2 is a possible D gene (6 bases). CDR3 length: 16 residues. V gave up 5 bases and J gave up 1 base, with 18 bases separating them. Germline lookup yields CDR1 SEHNR and CDR2 FQNEAQ (reference sequence).

This clonotype was observed at least ten times. The chain has TRBV28 and TRBJ2-5; 10 positions agree with TRBD1. This CDR3 is built from 18 residues. Looked up from germline, CDR1 is MDHEN and CDR2 is SYDVKM. The V segment lost 5 bases and the J segment 0 bases; nucleotides outside the gene matches: 12. CDR3 DNA: TGTGCCAGCAGTGAACATACCGGGGACAGGGGTTACCAAGAGACCCAGTACTTC. This gives the protein CASSEHTGDRGYQETQYF.

The chain uses TRBV11-2 and TRBJ1-5; D may be TRBD1 (6 bases). The ends were cut back, 6 bases at V and 7 bases at J, with 16 bases in the middle. The CDR3 extends over 14 amino acids. The germline CDR1 and CDR2 sequences are SGHAT and FQNNGV. The CDR3 DNA sequence: TGTGCCAGCAGTCCACAGGGTTCTAGCCAGCCCCAGCATTTT. Protein product: CASSPQGSSQPQHF.

This clonotype was counted a few times. V usage is TRBV27 and J usage is TRBJ2-3, with D perhaps matching TRBD1 or TRBD2 (5 bases each). The germline gives CDR1 MNHEY, CDR2 SMNVEV (reference sequence). The germline V and J ends were trimmed by 0 bases and 2 bases, with 12 bases remaining between them. This CDR3 has 16 amino acids. This CDR3 reads CASSLSGDPYTDTQYF. CDR3 sequence (DNA): TGTGCCAGCAGTTTATCAGGGGACCCCTACACAGATACGCAGTATTTT.

This clonotype came up a few times. The chain employs TRBV9 and TRBJ2-2; 9 nucleotides align to TRBD1. This CDR3 contains 17 residues. Germline lookup yields CDR1 SGDLS and CDR2 YYNGEE. J was trimmed by 3 bases and V by 4 bases; bases with no gene match: 10. CDR3 nucleotide sequence: TGTGCCAGCAGCACCCCCGGACAGGGGTTTGACACCGGGGAGCTGTTTTTT. This translates into CASSTPGQGFDTGELFF. The variable domain in full, completed from reference TRBV9 and TRBJ2-2, reads DSGVTQTPKHLITATGQRVTLRCSPRSGDLSVYWYQQSLDQGLQFLIQYYNGEERAKGNILERFSAQQFPDLHSELNLSSLELGDSALYFCASSTPGQGFDTGELFFGEGSRLTVL.

The chain is built from TRBV29-1 and TRBJ2-1; TRBD2 aligns across 8 bases. Trimming removed 2 bases from V and 10 bases from J; junction bases left unmatched: 13. Germline V CDR1 and CDR2: SQVTM, ANQGSEA. This CDR3 has 15 amino acids. CDR3 DNA: TGCAGCGTTGAATATAGGGCGGGAGGACGCAACGAGCAGTTCTTC. Its translation is CSVEYRAGGRNEQFF.

This chain joins TRBV4-3 and TRBJ2-3; 8 nucleotides agree with TRBD2. CDR1 and CDR2 from the germline V gene are LGHNA and YSLEER. This CDR3 contains 16 residues. V shed 0 bases, J shed 3 bases, and the junction held 5 bases outside the gene matches. CDR3 nucleotide sequence: TGCGCCAGCAGCCAAGATAAAGCGGGAGTGACAGATACGCAGTATTTT. The encoded protein is CASSQDKAGVTDTQYF.

Of note for this clonotype: This could be a read error, since a much larger clone is one nucleotide away. The chain uses TRBV6-5 and TRBJ2-4, with a possible D match to TRBD1 (7 bases). Germline CDR1 reads MNHEY; CDR2 reads SVGAGI. This CDR3 comprises 15 residues. CDR3 nucleotide sequence: TGTGCCAGCAGATCCAGGGGGGCATCCAAAAACACTCAGTACTTC. Amino acids: CASRSRGASKNTQYF.

The rearrangement joins TRBV12-3 or TRBV12-4 to TRBJ2-1, with a possible D match to TRBD2 (6 bases). This CDR3 is built from 14 residues. The V end lost 6 bases, the J end lost 9 bases, and 18 bases lay between the germline ends. CDR3 bases: TGTGCCAGCAGCCCCCAAGCAGAGGAGGGTGAGCAGTTCTTC. This sequence encodes CASSPQAEEGEQFF.

Many counts were recorded for this clonotype. The chain recombines TRBV21-1 with TRBJ1-5. TRBV21-1 is an annotated pseudogene. This CDR3 contains 17 residues. In nucleotides, the CDR3 is TGTGCCAGCAGCAAACCCGACCGCTTTTATAGCAATCAGCCCCAGCATTTT. Protein sequence: CASSKPDRFYSNQPQHF.

Points on this clonotype: This may be a read error, as it is one base from a much larger clone. This sequence joins TRBV6-2 or TRBV6-3 and TRBJ2-3; D may be TRBD1 or TRBD2 (5 bases each). Germline V lookup: CDR1 MNHEY, CDR2 SVGEGT. Trimming stripped 7 bases from V and 0 bases from J, with 14 bases between. The CDR3 is 15 amino acids. Written as DNA, the CDR3 is TGTGCCAGCAACCTCTTAGGGGACAGCACAGATACGCAGTATTTT. Translating it yields CASNLLGDSTDTQYF.

Many counts were recorded for this clonotype. V usage is TRBV15 and J usage is TRBJ2-1; D possibly matches TRBD1 or TRBD2 (6 bases each). The germline V and J ends were trimmed by 2 bases and 5 bases, with 19 bases remaining between them. The V gene's germline CDR1 is LNHNV and CDR2 YYDKDF (reference sequence). CDR3 size: 17 residues. CDR3 sequence: CATSRTPGVGRHNEQFF. CDR3 DNA: TGTGCCACCAGCAGAACCCCAGGGGTTGGGAGGCACAATGAGCAGTTCTTC.

This clonotype was counted ten times or more. The J gene is TRBJ2-7, the V gene TRBV2; D is uncertain. Germline V CDR1 and CDR2: SNHLY, FYNNEI. This CDR3 contains 14 residues. Trimming took off 1 base at V and 4 bases at J, with 11 bases between the two ends. CDR3 amino acids: CASSEGPGRYEQYF. The CDR3 bases are TGTGCCAGCAGTGAAGGTCCGGGCCGTTACGAGCAGTACTTC.

The table lists this clonotype with many counts. The chain has TRBV19 and TRBJ1-5, with D hard to call. V lost 1 base and J 1 base, leaving 8 bases between the germline ends. CDR1 LNHDA and CDR2 SQIVND come from the germline V gene (reference sequence). This CDR3 region has 15 residues. CDR3 bases: TGTGCCAGTAGTATAGTTGGGCTGAGCAATCAGCCCCAGCATTTT. It is translated as CASSIVGLSNQPQHF.